Below are 32 T cell receptor beta chains sequenced from a single sample in a study of blood T cell repertoires in COVID-19. The data were produced by immunoSEQ multiplex PCR, yet TCRdb's version contains in-frame clones alone and is incomplete. The sample holds tens of thousands of clones; roughly 85% are singletons and the top ten take more than 10%. The specimen sequenced was peripheral blood. These receptors came from a woman of 80 years or more with active or convalescent COVID-19.

DNA for the CDR3: TGTGCCAGCAGTTACGGGGGGTTTAATGAAAAACTGTTTTTT. Translating it yields CASSYGGFNEKLFF. The rearrangement links TRBV6-5 to TRBJ1-4, with D perhaps TRBD1 (5 bases). The ends were cut back, 2 bases at V and 4 bases at J, with 8 bases in the middle. The CDR3 contains 14 residues. Germline V gives CDR1 MNHEY, CDR2 SVGAGI.

The chain is built from TRBV7-8 and TRBJ2-7; 8 nucleotides align to TRBD1. V shed 5 bases, J shed 1 base, and the junction held 13 bases outside the gene matches. In germline, CDR1 is SGHVS, CDR2 FQNEAQ. The CDR3 is 17 amino acids. CDR3 sequence: CASSLWTGKSFSYEQYF. DNA of the CDR3: TGTGCCAGCAGCCTTTGGACAGGGAAGTCATTTTCCTACGAGCAGTACTTC.

The chain employs TRBV3-1 (or the pseudogene TRBV3-2) and TRBJ1-2; TRBD1 matches at 7 bases. The V and J ends lost 3 bases and 6 bases, in that order; junction bases with no gene match: 13. Germline V gene data show CDR1 as LGHDT and CDR2 as YNNKEL (reference sequence). There are 16 residues in the CDR3. CDR3 sequence (DNA): TGTGCCAGCAGCCACAAGACAGGGCCCCCTAGGGATGGCTACACCTTC. It codes for CASSHKTGPPRDGYTF.

This sequence joins TRBV7-9 and TRBJ1-5; 10 nucleotides match TRBD1. After removal of 4 bases from V and 2 bases from J, the junction contained 5 bases not matched to a gene. CDR3 length: 16 residues. The V gene's germline CDR1 is SEHNR and CDR2 FQNEAQ (reference sequence). This CDR3 is CASSSGTGERNQPQHF. The DNA for the CDR3 is TGTGCCAGCAGCTCCGGGACAGGGGAACGCAATCAGCCCCAGCATTTT. The full variable domain, in which reference TRBV7-9 and TRBJ1-5 provide the parts outside the CDR3, is DTGVSQNPRHKITKRGQNVTFRCDPISEHNRLYWYRQTLGQGPEFLTYFQNEAQLEKSRLLSDRFSAERPKGSFSTLEIQRTEQGDSAMYLCASSSGTGERNQPQHFGDGTRLSIL.

This rearrangement joins TRBV10-3 to TRBJ1-6; a weak D match, TRBD1 (6 bases). There are 15 residues in the CDR3. V dropped 6 bases and J dropped 5 bases, with 14 bases sitting between them. The germline gives CDR1 ENHRY, CDR2 SYGVKD. CDR3 residues: CAIRSQGSDNSPLHF. CDR3 DNA sequence: TGTGCCATCAGGTCGCAGGGGTCCGATAATTCACCCCTCCACTTT.

Here the CDR3 DNA reads TGTGCCAGCGTAGCGGGAGGGCTCTCCTACAATGAGCAGTTCTTC. Protein: CASVAGGLSYNEQFF. The chain uses TRBV2 and TRBJ2-1; 11 positions match TRBD2. The CDR3 runs 15 residues. Germline-derived CDR1 and CDR2 are SNHLY and FYNNEI. V dropped 8 bases and J dropped 0; count of bases not matched to a gene: 3.

This clone was observed a single time. This rearrangement joins TRBV7-2 to TRBJ2-7; 8 bases fit TRBD1. CDR3 size: 16 residues. After removal of 3 bases from V and 1 base from J, the junction contained 8 bases not matched to a gene. The V gene's germline CDR1 is SGHTA and CDR2 FQGNSA. The CDR3 reads CASSFRQGQASYEQYF. Written as DNA, the CDR3 is TGTGCCAGCAGCTTTCGACAGGGGCAAGCATCCTACGAGCAGTACTTC.

This chain uses TRBV19 with TRBJ1-2; weak D call: TRBD1 (5 bases). Between the trimmed V and J ends, which lost 0 bases and 6 bases, there was a span of 17 bases. CDR1 and CDR2 (germline): LNHDA, SQIVND (reference sequence). There are 16 residues in the CDR3. The CDR3 nucleotides read TGTGCCAGTAGTATAGATCGGGCAGGGATCATCAATGGCTACACCTTC. It is translated as CASSIDRAGIINGYTF.

This clone was detected once. A read error may produce the germline difference seen at one junction end. The V and J genes are TRBV10-1 and TRBJ2-5; a possible D gene is TRBD2 (6 bases). The CDR3 is 15 amino acids. Germline V gene sequence: CDR1 WNHNN, CDR2 SYGVQD (reference sequence). The DNA of the CDR3 is TGCGCCACCAGTAGGTTAAAGGGAGGTGCGGAGACCCAGTACTTC. It encodes CATSRLKGGAETQYF.

This chain connects TRBV19 to TRBJ1-5; TRBD1 agrees at 8 bases. Trimming removed 4 bases from V and 3 bases from J; junction bases left unmatched: 2. The CDR3 spans 14 residues. CDR1 and CDR2 (germline): LNHDA, SQIVND (reference sequence). As DNA, the CDR3 is TGTGCCAGTAGTACGGACAGGGTCAATCAGCCCCAGCATTTT. Translating it yields CASSTDRVNQPQHF.

This chain joins TRBV7-3 and TRBJ2-1; TRBD1 matches at 12 bases. Trimming cost V 5 bases and J 5 bases; bases outside gene matches: 13. Germline lookup yields CDR1 SGHTA and CDR2 FQGTGA. CDR3 length: 18 residues. CDR3 region: CASSLFFRGQGADNEQFF. The CDR3 DNA sequence: TGTGCCAGCAGCCTCTTTTTCAGGGGACAGGGGGCCGACAATGAGCAGTTCTTC.

The chain recombines TRBV21-1 with TRBJ1-3. TRBV21-1 is a listed pseudogene. The CDR3 contains 20 residues. The CDR3 sequence is CASSEKGGDAFGHSGNTIYF. CDR3 DNA sequence: TGTGCCAGCAGCGAAAAGGGCGGGGACGCTTTTGGACACTCTGGAAACACCATATATTTT.

J is TRBJ1-3 and V is TRBV11-2; maybe TRBD1 (6 bases). CDR1 and CDR2 from the germline V gene are SGHAT and FQNNGV. The CDR3 runs to 15 residues. V gave up 6 bases and J gave up 0 bases, with 12 bases separating them. The CDR3 bases are TGTGCCAGCAGACCTACAGGGTCCTCTGGAAACACCATATATTTT. Amino acids: CASRPTGSSGNTIYF.

The J gene is TRBJ1-1, the V gene TRBV19; 8 bases match TRBD1. The CDR3 contains 14 residues. V lost 5 bases, J lost 0 bases, and 2 bases stayed unmatched. In germline, CDR1 is LNHDA, CDR2 SQIVND (reference sequence). CDR3 coding DNA: TGTGCCAGTAGTCCGGACAGGGTGAACACTGAAGCTTTCTTT. This sequence encodes CASSPDRVNTEAFF.

The chain is built from TRBV6-2 or TRBV6-3 and TRBJ2-1; a weak D match, TRBD2 (5 bases). The CDR3 totals 16 residues. Trimming took off 5 bases at V and 2 bases at J, with 16 bases between the two ends. Per germline, CDR1 MNHEY and CDR2 SVGEGT. For the CDR3, the DNA is TGTGCCAGCAGTAACCTAGCCTTTCTTCCCTACAATGAGCAGTTCTTC. This codes for CASSNLAFLPYNEQFF.

The chain carries TRBV6-5 and TRBJ1-2; 8 bases are a match to TRBD1. With V trimmed by 6 bases and J by 8 bases, 11 bases remained unmatched. This CDR3 spans 14 amino acids. The germline gives CDR1 MNHEY, CDR2 SVGAGI. DNA of the CDR3: TGTGCCAGCAGAGACAGGGGAACTCTTGGAGGCTACACCTTC. Protein sequence: CASRDRGTLGGYTF.

This clone has just one count. V and J are TRBV5-1 and TRBJ1-2; possible D gene TRBD1, 5 bases. CDR1 and CDR2 from the germline V gene are SGHRS and YFSETQ. V was pared by 4 bases and J by 7 bases, with 20 bases between. The CDR3 contains 15 residues. This chain's CDR3 is CASSSPGLGTFGYTF. The DNA for the CDR3 is TGCGCCAGCAGCAGCCCGGGACTGGGGACCTTTGGCTACACCTTC.

The chain combines TRBV16 with TRBJ1-2; 7 nucleotides line up with TRBD1. This CDR3 spans 16 amino acids. The trim removed 4 bases at V and 2 bases at J, leaving 10 bases unmatched. CDR1 is KGHSY and CDR2 is FQNENV in the germline V gene. The CDR3 reads CASSPPPGQRNYGYTF. CDR3 DNA sequence: TGTGCCAGCAGCCCGCCGCCGGGACAGCGGAACTATGGCTACACCTTC.

Here the CDR3 DNA reads TGTGCCACCAGTGATGGGTACAGGGCTGGGGCCAACGTCCTGACTTTC. This translates into CATSDGYRAGANVLTF. The V gene is TRBV24-1, the J gene TRBJ2-6; TRBD1 might be the D (6 bases). There are 16 residues in the CDR3. Trimming left V 3 bases short and J 2 bases short, with 10 bases between. The V gene's germline CDR1 is KGHDR and CDR2 SFDVKD.

This chain connects TRBV6-5 to TRBJ1-1; a weak D match, TRBD1 (5 bases). There are 13 residues in the CDR3. Germline V gives CDR1 MNHEY, CDR2 SVGAGI. Trimming left V 5 bases short and J 1 base short, with 8 bases between. The CDR3 loop reads CASSQQGNTEAFF. CDR3 coding DNA: TGTGCCAGCAGTCAGCAGGGGAACACTGAAGCTTTCTTT.

This clone was picked up one time. The chain links TRBV5-1 to TRBJ2-3; 13 nucleotides match TRBD2. From germline, CDR1 is SGHRS and CDR2 YFSETQ. The CDR3 extends over 16 amino acids. V was pared by 2 bases and J by 2 bases, with 2 bases of the junction left unmatched. As DNA, the CDR3 is TGCGCCAGCAGCTTACTAGCGGGGGGGCACACAGATACGCAGTATTTT. Its translation: CASSLLAGGHTDTQYF.

V gene TRBV5-8 combines with J gene TRBJ1-4, with D perhaps matching TRBD1 (5 bases). Trimming took 0 bases from V and 4 from J, leaving 25 bases between them. CDR3 size: 20 residues. CDR1 and CDR2 (germline): SGHTS, YDEGEE. CDR3 in DNA: TGTGCCAGCAGCTTGGCCAAAATCGGGGGAGGAGGTGGTTTTAATGAAAAACTGTTTTTT. It encodes CASSLAKIGGGGGFNEKLFF.

The V and J genes are TRBV6-1 and TRBJ2-7, with TRBD1 matching 7 bases. The CDR3 contains 12 residues. V shed 3 bases and J 5 bases; nucleotides not matched to a gene: 1. The V gene's germline CDR1 is MNHNS and CDR2 SASEGT. CDR3 region: CASSDDRDEQYF. In nucleotides, the CDR3 is TGTGCCAGCAGTGATGACAGGGACGAGCAGTACTTC.

The J gene is TRBJ2-5, the V gene TRBV27; D perhaps matches TRBD1 (5 bases). Per germline, CDR1 MNHEY and CDR2 SMNVEV (reference sequence). V lost 3 bases, J lost 3 bases, and 14 bases lay in between. CDR3 length: 15 amino acids. CDR3 loop: CASSFSGRVEETQYF. The CDR3 DNA sequence: TGTGCCAGCAGTTTTTCTGGCAGGGTGGAAGAGACCCAGTACTTC.

This clone has only one observation. The chain has TRBV19 and TRBJ1-5; maybe TRBD1 (5 bases). V shed 5 bases and J shed 4 bases, with 12 bases lying between them. Germline V gene sequence: CDR1 LNHDA, CDR2 SQIVND (reference sequence). The CDR3 spans 14 residues. The CDR3 sequence: CASSLLGPNQPQHF. For the CDR3, the DNA is TGTGCCAGTAGTCTCCTGGGGCCGAATCAGCCCCAGCATTTT.

V and J are TRBV6-5 and TRBJ2-5; 9 bases are a match to TRBD1. The V gene end was trimmed by 7 bases and the J gene end by 4 bases; junction bases not matched to a gene: 4. Germline V CDR1 and CDR2: MNHEY, SVGAGI. The CDR3 is made up of 13 amino acids. In nucleotides, the CDR3 is TGTGCCAGCACATTGGACAGGGGAGAGACCCAGTACTTC. It encodes CASTLDRGETQYF.

The genes are TRBV19 and TRBJ1-3; the D is unclear. Germline V CDR1 and CDR2: LNHDA, SQIVND (reference sequence). V was trimmed by 1 base and J by 0 bases, leaving 16 bases between them. This CDR3 has 18 residues. The CDR3 bases are TGTGCCAGTAGTATAGGTGGCGTCTGGGCTTTCTCTGGAAACACCATATATTTT. This encodes CASSIGGVWAFSGNTIYF.

This chain links TRBV27 with TRBJ1-4, with D possibly TRBD1 on 6 matching bases. The CDR3 contains 16 residues. Deletions cut 6 bases from V and 7 bases from J, with 21 bases between. Germline CDR1 reads MNHEY; CDR2 reads SMNVEV (reference sequence). The CDR3 bases are TGTGCCAGCAGGACTCAGGGGCCGCGAAGCGGTGAAAAACTGTTTTTT. This encodes CASRTQGPRSGEKLFF. Drawing the rest from reference TRBV27 and TRBJ1-4, the complete variable domain is EAQVTQNPRYLITVTGKKLTVTCSQNMNHEYMSWYRQDPGLGLRQIYYSMNVEVTDKGDVPEGYKVSRKEKRNFPLILESPSPNQTSLYFCASRTQGPRSGEKLFFGSGTQLSVL.

This clone was observed a handful of times. The rearrangement joins TRBV19 to TRBJ1-1; D is unresolved. CDR1 is LNHDA, CDR2 SQIVND, per germline (reference sequence). Trimming stripped 6 bases from V and 1 base from J, with 12 bases between. The CDR3 contains 14 residues. The chain's CDR3 is CASRSGEGNTEAFF. CDR3 in DNA: TGTGCCAGTAGGTCCGGGGAGGGGAACACTGAAGCTTTCTTT.

This clone was observed a single time. The chain recombines TRBV7-6 with TRBJ1-4, with unresolved D. Looked up from germline, CDR1 is SGHVS and CDR2 is FNYEAQ. Trimming left V 1 base short and J 0 bases short, with 6 bases between. The CDR3 has 15 amino acids. The CDR3 region has the DNA TGTGCCAGCAGCTTAGTGGCCGCAACTAATGAAAAACTGTTTTTT. Its translation is CASSLVAATNEKLFF.

The V gene is TRBV27, the J gene TRBJ2-7, with no clear D. V was clipped by 2 bases and J by 3 bases, with 14 bases between them. The CDR3 is 15 residues long. Germline V gene lookup returns CDR1 MNHEY and CDR2 SMNVEV (reference sequence). The CDR3 protein is CASSLGKPRFYEQYF. CDR3 nucleotide sequence: TGTGCCAGCAGTTTAGGTAAACCTAGGTTCTACGAGCAGTACTTC.

The sample holds one count of this clone. V and J are TRBV7-8 and TRBJ2-1, with 13 bases matching TRBD2. The junction had 6 bases not matched to a gene; V was cut back by 1 base and J by 6 bases. The CDR3 extends over 17 amino acids. Germline V lookup: CDR1 SGHVS, CDR2 FQNEAQ. The CDR3 nucleotides are TGTGCCAGCAGCTTAGGAGGACTAGCGGGAGTGGGCAATGAGCAGTTCTTC. This gives the protein CASSLGGLAGVGNEQFF.